This TCR beta chain was identified in a study of blood T cell repertoires in COVID-19. Study details: The samples span acute and convalescent COVID-19 from the United States, Italy and Spain. PBMCs, B-cell-depleted T cells, or T cells provided the cDNA or gDNA that made up the material.

This CDR3 is 16 amino acids long. Germline V CDR1 and CDR2: MGHDK, SYGVNS. V shed 3 bases and J 5 bases; nucleotides not matched to a gene: 10. Authors' methods: Estimation of nucleated cell counts relied on the amplification of reference gene primers. TCRdb's table, derived via immunoSEQ multiplex PCR, lists solely in-frame clones and lacks some. V and J calls plus clone size are reproduced from that table; the DNA served to infer D and trimming. The data show about 140,000 clones, roughly 79% seen once. The rearrangement uses TRBV25-1 and TRBJ2-3, with 8 bases that match TRBD1. The sequenced sample was peripheral blood. The TCR originated in a human donor in a cohort sampled during active COVID-19. DNA for the CDR3: TGTGCCAGCAGTGAGGGGACAGGCAAAGAGATAGATACGCAGTATTTT. Translation gives CASSEGTGKEIDTQYF.